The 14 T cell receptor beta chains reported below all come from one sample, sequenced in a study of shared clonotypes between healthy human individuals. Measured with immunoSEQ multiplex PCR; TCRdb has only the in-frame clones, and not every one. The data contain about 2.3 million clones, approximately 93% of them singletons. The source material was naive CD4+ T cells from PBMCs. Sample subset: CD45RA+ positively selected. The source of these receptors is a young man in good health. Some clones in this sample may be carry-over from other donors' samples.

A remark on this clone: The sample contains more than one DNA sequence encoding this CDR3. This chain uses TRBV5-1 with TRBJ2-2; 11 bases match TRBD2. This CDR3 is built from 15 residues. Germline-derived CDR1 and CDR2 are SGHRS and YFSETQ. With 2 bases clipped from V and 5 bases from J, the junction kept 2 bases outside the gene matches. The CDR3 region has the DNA TGCGCCAGCAGCTTTCTAGCGGGAGGAACCGGGGAGCTGTTTTTT. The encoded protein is CASSFLAGGTGELFF.

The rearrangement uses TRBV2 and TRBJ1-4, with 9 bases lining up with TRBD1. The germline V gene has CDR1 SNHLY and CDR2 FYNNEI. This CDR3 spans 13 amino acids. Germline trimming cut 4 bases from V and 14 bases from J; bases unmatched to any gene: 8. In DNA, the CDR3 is TGTGCCAGCAGTGCGGGGACAGGGACTAGGCTGTTTTTT. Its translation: CASSAGTGTRLFF.

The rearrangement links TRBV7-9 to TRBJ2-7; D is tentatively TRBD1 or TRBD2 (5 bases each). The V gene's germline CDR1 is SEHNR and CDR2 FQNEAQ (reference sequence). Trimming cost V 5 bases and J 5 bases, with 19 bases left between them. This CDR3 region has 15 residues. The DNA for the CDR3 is TGTGCCAGCAGCCTTACAGAGGGCATCAGGGACGAGCAGTACTTC. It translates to CASSLTEGIRDEQYF.

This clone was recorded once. CDR3 region: CASSPRQSFYGYTF. CDR3 nucleotide sequence: TGTGCCAGCTCACCAAGACAGAGTTTTTATGGCTACACCTTC. The chain uses TRBV18 and TRBJ1-2, with a tentative D call TRBD1 (5 bases). Germline CDR1 and CDR2: KGHSH and LQKENI. This CDR3 spans 14 amino acids. The V end lost 2 bases, the J end lost 5 bases, and 12 bases lay between the germline ends. The full variable domain, its missing parts supplied by reference TRBV18 and TRBJ1-2, is NAGVMQNPRHLVRRRGQEARLRCSPMKGHSHVYWYRQLPEEGLKFMVYLQKENIIDESGMPKERFSAEFPKEGPSILRIQQVVRGDSAAYFCASSPRQSFYGYTFGSGTRLTVV.

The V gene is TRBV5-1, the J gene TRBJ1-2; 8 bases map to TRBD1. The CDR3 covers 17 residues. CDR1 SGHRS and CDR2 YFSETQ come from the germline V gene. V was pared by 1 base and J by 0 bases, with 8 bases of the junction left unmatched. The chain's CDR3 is CASSLSPGGLANYGYTF. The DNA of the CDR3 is TGCGCCAGCAGCTTGTCCCCAGGGGGCTTAGCTAACTATGGCTACACCTTC.

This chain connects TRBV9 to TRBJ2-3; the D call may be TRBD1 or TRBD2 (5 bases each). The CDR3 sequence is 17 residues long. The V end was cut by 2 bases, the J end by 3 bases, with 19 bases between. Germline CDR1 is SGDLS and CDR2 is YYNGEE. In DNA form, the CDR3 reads TGTGCCAGCAGCGTGGGTGGGAGTAGGGGCGGAACAGATACGCAGTATTTT. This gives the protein CASSVGGSRGGTDTQYF.

The CDR3 is CASSSSQGARTEQYF. DNA of the CDR3: TGTGCCAGCAGCTCCTCACAGGGGGCGCGTACCGAGCAGTACTTC. The chain combines TRBV7-3 with TRBJ2-7; 9 nucleotides match TRBD1. J gave up 6 bases and V 4 bases, and 10 bases lay outside the gene matches. The CDR3 contains 15 residues. Per germline, CDR1 SGHTA and CDR2 FQGTGA.

The CDR3 DNA follows: TGTGCCACGAGCGGGAGGGCCGAAAATGAGCAGTTCTTC. Translating gives CATSGRAENEQFF. V and J are TRBV5-4 and TRBJ2-1, with 10 bases lining up with TRBD2. There are 13 residues in the CDR3. The germline gives CDR1 SGHNT, CDR2 YYREEE (reference sequence). Trimming at V came to 9 bases and at J to 7 bases, leaving 7 bases not matched to a gene.

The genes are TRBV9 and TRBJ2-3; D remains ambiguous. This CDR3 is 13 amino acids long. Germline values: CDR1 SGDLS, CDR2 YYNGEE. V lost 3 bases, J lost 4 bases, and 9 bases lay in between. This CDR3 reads CASSEGSADTQYF. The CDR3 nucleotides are TGTGCCAGCAGCGAGGGATCCGCAGATACGCAGTATTTT.

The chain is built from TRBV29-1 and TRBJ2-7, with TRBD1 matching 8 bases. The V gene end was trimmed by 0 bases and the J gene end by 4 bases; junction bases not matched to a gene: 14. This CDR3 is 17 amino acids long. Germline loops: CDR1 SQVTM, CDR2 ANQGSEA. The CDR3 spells CSVEDQPRGTGLYEQYF. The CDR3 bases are TGCAGCGTTGAAGATCAGCCCCGAGGGACAGGATTATACGAGCAGTACTTC.

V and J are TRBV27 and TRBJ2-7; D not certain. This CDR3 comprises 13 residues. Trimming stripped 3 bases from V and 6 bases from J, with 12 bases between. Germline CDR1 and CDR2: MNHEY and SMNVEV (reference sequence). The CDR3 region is CASSFLSGGEQYF. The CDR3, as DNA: TGTGCCAGCAGTTTTTTATCTGGCGGCGAGCAGTACTTC.

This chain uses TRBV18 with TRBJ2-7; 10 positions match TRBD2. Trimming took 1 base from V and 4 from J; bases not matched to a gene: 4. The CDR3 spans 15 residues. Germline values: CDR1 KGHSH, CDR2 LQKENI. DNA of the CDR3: TGTGCCAGCTCACCACGAGCGGGAGGGTGGTACGAGCAGTACTTC. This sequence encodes CASSPRAGGWYEQYF. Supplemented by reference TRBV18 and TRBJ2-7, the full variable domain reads NAGVMQNPRHLVRRRGQEARLRCSPMKGHSHVYWYRQLPEEGLKFMVYLQKENIIDESGMPKERFSAEFPKEGPSILRIQQVVRGDSAAYFCASSPRAGGWYEQYFGPGTRLTVT.

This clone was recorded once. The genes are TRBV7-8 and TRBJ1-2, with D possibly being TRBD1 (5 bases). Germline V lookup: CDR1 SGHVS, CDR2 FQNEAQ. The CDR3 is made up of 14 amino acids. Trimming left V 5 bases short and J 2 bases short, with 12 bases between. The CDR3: CASSPRETNYGYTF. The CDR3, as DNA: TGTGCCAGCAGCCCCAGGGAGACGAACTATGGCTACACCTTC.

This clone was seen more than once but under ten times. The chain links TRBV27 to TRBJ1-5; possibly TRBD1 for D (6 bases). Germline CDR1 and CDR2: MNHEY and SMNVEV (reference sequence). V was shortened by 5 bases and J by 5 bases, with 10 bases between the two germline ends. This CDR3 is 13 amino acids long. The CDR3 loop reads CASSTGYHQPQHF. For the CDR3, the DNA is TGTGCCAGCAGTACAGGGTACCATCAGCCCCAGCATTTT.